The clone carrying this T cell receptor (beta chain) has just a few counts. The antigen is unknown. The data were taken from a study of cytomegalovirus exposure and HLA in healthy donors. The PCR employed 60 Vbeta primers together with 13 Jbeta primers. The protocol was immunoSEQ multiplex PCR, while the TCRdb copy is restricted to in-frame clones and leaves out a portion. Among more than 100,000 clones listed, under 10% were seen once. V was shortened by 4 bases and J by 1 base, with 14 bases between the two germline ends. The CDR3 runs to 15 residues. Germline V lookup: CDR1 SGHRS, CDR2 YFSETQ. Study-wide findings and caveats: A later analysis reportedly found fewer N-insertions in an Asian-associated ancestry cluster than the approximately 700-donor mean.

What was sequenced was PBMCs. The TCR was taken from a woman aged 40 to 49 in good health and CMV-seropositive. The rearrangement joins TRBV5-1 to TRBJ1-1; possible D gene TRBD1, 6 bases. In nucleotides, the CDR3 is TGCGCCAGCAGCCGTCCGGAAGGGGGGAACACTGAAGCTTTCTTT. It is translated as CASSRPEGGNTEAFF.